The present T cell receptor beta chain was sequenced within a study of T cells in Graves' hyperthyroidism and ophthalmopathy. Using around 10 ml of fresh peripheral blood, PBMCs were prepared. This clonotype was recorded many times. Its antigen is unidentified. Study-wide findings and caveats: Peripheral blood also featured most of the thyroid clonotypes expanded above 0.001.

The CDR3 totals 13 residues. CDR1 SNHLY and CDR2 FYNNEI come from the germline V gene. V lost 10 bases, J lost 4 bases, and 16 bases lay in between. RNA transcripts served as the template for amplifying TCR beta CDR3 regions. The HTBI primer set served for first-round RT-PCR of the TCR CDR3. Each CDR3 protein gets one entry after TCRdb re-called the multiplex PCR reads with MiXCR. The table lists 400,000 to 600,000 distinct CDR3 sequences, roughly 20% of them singletons. The specimen sequenced was blood. The TCR comes from a man aged 18-30 years with Graves' hyperthyroidism. The rearrangement joins TRBV2 to TRBJ1-2, with D possibly being TRBD1 (5 bases). The DNA of the CDR3 is TGTGCCAACGCAGAGGGGATGGTCTATGGCTACACCTTC. Translation gives CANAEGMVYGYTF.